This T cell receptor (beta chain) was recorded in a study of T cell changes during pregnancy in multiple sclerosis. The CDR3 has 14 amino acids. The germline CDR1 and CDR2 sequences are SNHLY and FYNNEI. V was pared by 6 bases and J by 1 base, with 10 bases between. This clone was counted a few times. This table comes from immunoSEQ multiplex PCR, and its TCRdb copy is limited to in-frame clones, with some not included. The top ten clones hold more than 0.5% of a sample with 20,000 or so clones, roughly nine tenths of them seen once. This sequence originates from a female donor in good health, enrolled as a control in a pregnancy study. This chain links TRBV2 with TRBJ2-4; D is uncertain. Sequencing was performed on CD4+ T cells from peripheral blood mononuclear cells, taken after pregnancy. The CDR3 here is CASRNQVAKNIQYF. The CDR3 DNA reads as TGTGCCAGCAGGAACCAGGTGGCCAAAAACATTCAGTACTTC.